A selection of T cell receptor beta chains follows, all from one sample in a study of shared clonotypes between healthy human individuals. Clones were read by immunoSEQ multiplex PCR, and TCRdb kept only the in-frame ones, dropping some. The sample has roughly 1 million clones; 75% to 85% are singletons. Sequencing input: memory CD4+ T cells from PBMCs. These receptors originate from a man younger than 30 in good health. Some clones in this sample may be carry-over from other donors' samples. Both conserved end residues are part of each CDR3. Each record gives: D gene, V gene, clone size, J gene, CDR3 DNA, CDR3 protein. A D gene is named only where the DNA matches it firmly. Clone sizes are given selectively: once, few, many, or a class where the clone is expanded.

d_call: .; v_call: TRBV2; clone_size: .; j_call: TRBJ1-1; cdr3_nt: TGTGCCAGCAGCGAAGAGCCTGGCCGGGCCAGGATGAACACTGAAGCTTTCTTT; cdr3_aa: CASSEEPGRARMNTEAFF
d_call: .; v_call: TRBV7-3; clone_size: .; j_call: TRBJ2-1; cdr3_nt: TGTGCCAGCAGCTTAGGGTCAGGGGGGAATGAGCAGTTCTTC; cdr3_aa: CASSLGSGGNEQFF
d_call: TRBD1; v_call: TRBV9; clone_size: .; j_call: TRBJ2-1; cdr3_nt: TGTGCCAGCAGCGTAGTGGGGACAGGTTACAATGAGCAGTTCTTC; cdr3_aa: CASSVVGTGYNEQFF
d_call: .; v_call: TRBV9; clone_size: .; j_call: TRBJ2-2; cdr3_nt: TGTGCCAGCAAGGCAGGGTCCGCCGCGAACACCGGGGAGCTGTTTTTT; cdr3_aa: CASKAGSAANTGELFF
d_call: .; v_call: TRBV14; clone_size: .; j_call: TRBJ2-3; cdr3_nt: TGTGCCAGCAGCCAAGGGGTCTCTCACACAGATACGCAGTATTTT; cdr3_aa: CASSQGVSHTDTQYF
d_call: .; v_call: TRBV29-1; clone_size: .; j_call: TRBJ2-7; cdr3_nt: TGCAGCGTTGAGGACACTTCCTACGAGCAGTACTTC; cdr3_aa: CSVEDTSYEQYF
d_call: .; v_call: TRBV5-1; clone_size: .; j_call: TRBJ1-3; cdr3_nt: TGCGCCAGCAGCTTGGATCCCGGGACACGAGGAAACACCATATATTTT; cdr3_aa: CASSLDPGTRGNTIYF
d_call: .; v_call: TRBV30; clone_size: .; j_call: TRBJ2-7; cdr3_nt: TGTGCCTGGAGTCCCTATGACAGCGAGCAGTACTTC; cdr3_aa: CAWSPYDSEQYF
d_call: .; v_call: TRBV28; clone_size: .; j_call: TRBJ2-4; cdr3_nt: TGTGCCAGCAGTGTACCTTTCGACAGGGCCAAAAACATTCAGTACTTC; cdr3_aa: CASSVPFDRAKNIQYF
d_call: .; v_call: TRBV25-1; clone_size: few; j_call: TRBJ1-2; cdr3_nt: TGTGCCAGCAGTGCGGTGGGTGACTATGGCTACACCTTC; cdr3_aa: CASSAVGDYGYTF
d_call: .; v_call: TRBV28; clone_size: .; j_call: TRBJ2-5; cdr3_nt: TGTGCCAGCAGCGAAAACCAAGAGACCCAGTACTTC; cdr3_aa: CASSENQETQYF
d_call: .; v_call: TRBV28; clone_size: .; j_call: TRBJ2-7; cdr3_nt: TGTGCCAGCAGAGTCTCTCCAATCTACGAGCAGTACTTC; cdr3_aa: CASRVSPIYEQYF
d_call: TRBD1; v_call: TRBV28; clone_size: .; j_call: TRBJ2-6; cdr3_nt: TGTGCCAGCAGGACGACAGGGTCTGGGGCCAACGTCCTGACTTTC; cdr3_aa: CASRTTGSGANVLTF
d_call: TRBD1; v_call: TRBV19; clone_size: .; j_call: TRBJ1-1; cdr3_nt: TGTGCCACAATATACAGGGGGCTGTTGAACACTGAAGCTTTCTTT; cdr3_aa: CATIYRGLLNTEAFF
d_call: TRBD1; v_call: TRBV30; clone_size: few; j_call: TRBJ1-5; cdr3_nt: TGTGCCTGGAGTGCACAGGGGAACCAGCCCCAGCATTTT; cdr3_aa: CAWSAQGNQPQHF
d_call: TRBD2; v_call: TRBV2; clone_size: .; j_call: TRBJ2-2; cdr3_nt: TGTGCCAGCAGCAGGACTAGTCCAATCACCGGGGAGCTGTTTTTT; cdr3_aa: CASSRTSPITGELFF
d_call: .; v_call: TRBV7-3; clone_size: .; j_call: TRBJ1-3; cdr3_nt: TGTGCCAGCAGCTCGGGGAGTGGAAACACCATATATTTT; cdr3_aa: CASSSGSGNTIYF
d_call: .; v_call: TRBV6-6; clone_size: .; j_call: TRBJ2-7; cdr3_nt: TGTGCCAGCAGGAAGAGGGTGGCGGAAGCCGAGCAGTACTTC; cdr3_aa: CASRKRVAEAEQYF
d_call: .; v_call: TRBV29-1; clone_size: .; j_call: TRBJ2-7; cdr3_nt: TGCAGCGTTGTGGGCAGGGGTGGTGACGAGCAGTACTTC; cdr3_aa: CSVVGRGGDEQYF
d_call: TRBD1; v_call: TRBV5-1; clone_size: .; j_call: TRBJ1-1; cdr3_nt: TGCGCCAGCAGCTTGGTTCCAGGACAGGGGAAGAACACTGAAGCTTTCTTT; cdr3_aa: CASSLVPGQGKNTEAFF
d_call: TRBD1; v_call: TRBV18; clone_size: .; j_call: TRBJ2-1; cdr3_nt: TGTGCCAGCTCGCTCCGGGACAGGGATTACAATGAGCAGTTCTTC; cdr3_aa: CASSLRDRDYNEQFF
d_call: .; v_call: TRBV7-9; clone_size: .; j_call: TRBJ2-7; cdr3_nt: TGTGCCAGCAGCTTAGAGGGGCGCTCCTACGAGCAGTACTTC; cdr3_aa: CASSLEGRSYEQYF
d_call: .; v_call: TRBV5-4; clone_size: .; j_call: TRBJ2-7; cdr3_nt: TGTGCCAGCAGCCTACCTGGGGGGCTAAAGCAGTACTTC; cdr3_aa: CASSLPGGLKQYF
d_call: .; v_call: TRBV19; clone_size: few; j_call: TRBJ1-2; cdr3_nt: TGTGCCAGTAGCCTTAAAATTCCCTCACTTTCCTACACCTTC; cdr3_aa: CASSLKIPSLSYTF
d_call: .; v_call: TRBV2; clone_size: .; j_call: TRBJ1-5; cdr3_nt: TGTGCCAGCAGTGAGAGATATAGCAATCAGCCCCAGCATTTT; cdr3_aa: CASSERYSNQPQHF
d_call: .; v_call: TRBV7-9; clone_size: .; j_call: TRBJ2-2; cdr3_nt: TGTGCCAGCAGCTTATCAAGGGGCACCGGGGAGCTGTTTTTT; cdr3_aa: CASSLSRGTGELFF
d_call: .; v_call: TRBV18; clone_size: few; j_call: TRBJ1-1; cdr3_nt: TGTGCCCGCGCGACGGGTATGAACACTGAAGCTTTCTTT; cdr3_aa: CARATGMNTEAFF
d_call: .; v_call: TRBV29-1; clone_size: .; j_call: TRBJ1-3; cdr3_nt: TGCAGCGTTTATGGCGCGGCCGTTGGAAACACCATATATTTT; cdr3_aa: CSVYGAAVGNTIYF
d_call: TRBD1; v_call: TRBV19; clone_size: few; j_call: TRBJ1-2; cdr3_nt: TGTGCCAGTAGTAGGCTGGGACAGACATCCTATGGCTACACCTTC; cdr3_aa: CASSRLGQTSYGYTF
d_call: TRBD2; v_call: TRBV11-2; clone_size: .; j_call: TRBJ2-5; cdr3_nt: TGTGCCAGCAGCTTATTCGCGGGAGTGGAAGAGACCCAGTACTTC; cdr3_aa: CASSLFAGVEETQYF
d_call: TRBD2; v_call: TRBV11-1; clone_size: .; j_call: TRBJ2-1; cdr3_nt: TGTGCCAGCAGCTCTACCCTGTCGGGAGGGGGGTACCACAATGAGCAGTTCTTC; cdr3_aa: CASSSTLSGGGYHNEQFF
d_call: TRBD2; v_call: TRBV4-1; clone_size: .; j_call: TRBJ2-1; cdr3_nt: TGCGCCAGCAGCCAAGAAGGACTAGCGAGGTACAATGAGCAGTTCTTC; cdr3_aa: CASSQEGLARYNEQFF
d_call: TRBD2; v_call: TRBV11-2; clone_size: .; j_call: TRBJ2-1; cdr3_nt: TGTGCCAGCAGCTCAGACCCGGGACTAGCGGGAGGAAGATACAATGAGCAGTTCTTC; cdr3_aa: CASSSDPGLAGGRYNEQFF
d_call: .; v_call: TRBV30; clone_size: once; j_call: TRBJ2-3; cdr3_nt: TGTGCCTGGAGGCTCGCGGGCCCCTTGGATACGCAGTATTTT; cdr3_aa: CAWRLAGPLDTQYF
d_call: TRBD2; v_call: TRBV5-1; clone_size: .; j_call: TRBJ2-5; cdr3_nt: TGCGCCAGCAGCCCGAATCCGGGACTAGCGGGAGGGCTGGAGGAGACCCAGTACTTC; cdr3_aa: CASSPNPGLAGGLEETQYF
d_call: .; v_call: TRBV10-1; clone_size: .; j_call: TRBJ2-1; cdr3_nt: TGCGCCAGCAGTGAGCCGACATTGGCATCGGGAGACGGCAATGAGCAGTTCTTC; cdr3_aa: CASSEPTLASGDGNEQFF
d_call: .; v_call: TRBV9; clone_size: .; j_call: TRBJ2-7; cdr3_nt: TGTGCCAGCAGCGCCGGCACAGACTCTTTCTACGAGCAGTACTTC; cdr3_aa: CASSAGTDSFYEQYF
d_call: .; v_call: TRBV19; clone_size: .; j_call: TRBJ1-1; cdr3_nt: TGTGCCAGTAGTATAGGACAGAACACTGAAGCTTTCTTT; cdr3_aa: CASSIGQNTEAFF
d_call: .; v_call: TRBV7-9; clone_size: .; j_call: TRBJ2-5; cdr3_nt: TGTGCCAGCAGCCGAACAGGGTCCCAAGAGACCCAGTACTTC; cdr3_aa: CASSRTGSQETQYF
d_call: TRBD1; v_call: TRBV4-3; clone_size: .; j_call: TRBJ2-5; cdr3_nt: TGCGCCAGCAGCCAAGAAGGGGGACAGGGAGAGACCCAGTACTTC; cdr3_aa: CASSQEGGQGETQYF
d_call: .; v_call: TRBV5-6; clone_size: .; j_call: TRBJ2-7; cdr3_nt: TGTGCCAGCAGCTTGCTACAGGGATACCCCTACGAGCAGTACTTC; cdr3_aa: CASSLLQGYPYEQYF
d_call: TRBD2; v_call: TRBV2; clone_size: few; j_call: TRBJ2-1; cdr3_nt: TGTGCCAGCGCCTACCGGGAGGAGGATGAGCAGTTCTTC; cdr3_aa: CASAYREEDEQFF
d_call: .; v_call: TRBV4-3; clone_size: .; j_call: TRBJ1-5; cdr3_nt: TGCGCCAGCAGCCAGGATCTTACAAATAGCAATCAGCCCCAGCATTTT; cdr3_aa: CASSQDLTNSNQPQHF
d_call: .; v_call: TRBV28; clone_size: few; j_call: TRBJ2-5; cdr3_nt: TGTGCCAGCAGTTCACGGACGGCCTGGTACCAAGAGACCCAGTACTTC; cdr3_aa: CASSSRTAWYQETQYF
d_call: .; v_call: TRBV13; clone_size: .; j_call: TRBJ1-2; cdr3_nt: TGTGCCAGCAGCTTATTTGGGCCGTACTATGGCTACACCTTC; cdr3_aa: CASSLFGPYYGYTF
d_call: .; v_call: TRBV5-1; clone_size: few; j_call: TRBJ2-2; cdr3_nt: TGCGCCAGCAGCCCGGGCCCGCGTACCGGGGAGCTGTTTTTT; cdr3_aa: CASSPGPRTGELFF
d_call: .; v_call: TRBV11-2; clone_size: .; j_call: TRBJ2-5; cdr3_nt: TGTGCCAGCAGCTTGGGGACTCCGGCGGGCGAGACCCAGTACTTC; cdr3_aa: CASSLGTPAGETQYF
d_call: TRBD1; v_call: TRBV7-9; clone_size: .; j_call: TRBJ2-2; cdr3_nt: TGTGCCAGCAGCACCGGGACAGGGCGTGCAGAGAACACCGGGGAGCTGTTTTTT; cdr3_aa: CASSTGTGRAENTGELFF
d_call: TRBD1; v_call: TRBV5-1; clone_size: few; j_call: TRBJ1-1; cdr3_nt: TGCGCCAGCAGCAACAGGGGAACGCCTGAAGCTTTCTTT; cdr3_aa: CASSNRGTPEAFF
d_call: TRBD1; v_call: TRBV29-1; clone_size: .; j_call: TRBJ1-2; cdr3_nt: TGCAGCGTTGAAGGAGGGGGTCCGGGACAGCGAAACTATGGCTACACCTTC; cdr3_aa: CSVEGGGPGQRNYGYTF
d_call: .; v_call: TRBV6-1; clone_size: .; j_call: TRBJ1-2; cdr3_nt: TGTGCCACCCATCCAGTTGGGGGAGCTAACTATGGCTACACCTTC; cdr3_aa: CATHPVGGANYGYTF
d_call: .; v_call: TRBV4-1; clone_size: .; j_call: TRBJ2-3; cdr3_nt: TGCGCCAGCAGCCAAGATCCCGGGGACGCAGGTACGCAGTATTTT; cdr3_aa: CASSQDPGDAGTQYF
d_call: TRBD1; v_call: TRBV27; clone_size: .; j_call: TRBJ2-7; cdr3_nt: TGTGCCAGCAGTTACTGGACAGGACGGCGCTACGAGCAGTACTTC; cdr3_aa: CASSYWTGRRYEQYF
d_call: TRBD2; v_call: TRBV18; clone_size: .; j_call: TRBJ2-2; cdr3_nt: TGTGCCAGCTCACCAGCGGGAGGGATCACCGGGGAGCTGTTTTTT; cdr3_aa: CASSPAGGITGELFF
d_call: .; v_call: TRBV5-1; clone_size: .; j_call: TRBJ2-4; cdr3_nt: TGCGCCAGCAGTAAGACAGATTATATAGCCAAAAACATTCAGTACTTC; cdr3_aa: CASSKTDYIAKNIQYF
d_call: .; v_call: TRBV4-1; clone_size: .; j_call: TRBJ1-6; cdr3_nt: TGCGCCAGCAGCCAAGATCCAGAACCCACTTCACCCCTCCACTTT; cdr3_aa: CASSQDPEPTSPLHF
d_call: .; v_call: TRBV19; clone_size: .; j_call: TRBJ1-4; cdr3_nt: TGTGCCAGTAGGGGGGGCAGCTCCAATGAAAAACTGTTTTTT; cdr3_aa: CASRGGSSNEKLFF